The clone carrying this T cell receptor beta chain was observed at least ten times. Antigen: not known. MiXCR, run by TCRdb on the reads, gives a single entry per CDR3 protein. The data hold approximately 500,000 distinct CDR3 sequences, with about 11% observed a single time. These data belong to a study of T cell repertoires in cytomegalovirus infection. Study-wide points: Clonotypes of TCR beta that were HLA-C-restricted and CMV-specific dominated the ex vivo response.

Trimming took 5 bases from V and 5 from J; bases not matched to a gene: 12. Germline V gives CDR1 PRHDT, CDR2 FYEKMQ (reference sequence). The CDR3 has 16 residues. This receptor was identified in a human donor in good health (CMV status not recorded). Some clones in this sample may be carry-over from other donors' samples. This chain connects TRBV13 to TRBJ2-3; 8 positions match TRBD2. The sequencing sample was made of PBMCs. CDR3 region: CASSPVPGGLGDTQYF. CDR3 sequence (DNA): TGTGCCAGCAGCCCCGTTCCGGGAGGGTTGGGAGATACGCAGTATTTT.